The 2 T cell receptor beta chains below were found in one sample sequenced in a study of blood T cell repertoires in COVID-19. The data were produced by immunoSEQ multiplex PCR, yet TCRdb's version contains in-frame clones alone and is incomplete. The sample holds about 400,000 clones, 65% to 90% seen once. Material: peripheral blood. The receptors derive from a woman in her sixties with COVID-19, enrolled during active disease.

The rearrangement uses TRBV7-6 and TRBJ1-4; 8 nucleotides align to TRBD1. The germline V gene has CDR1 SGHVS and CDR2 FNYEAQ. This CDR3 region has 16 residues. Unmatched junction bases numbered 10, after V lost 2 bases and J lost 8 bases. In DNA form, the CDR3 reads TGTGCCAGCAGCTTATCGACAGGGGCGGGTGGGGAAAAACTGTTTTTT. As protein: CASSLSTGAGGEKLFF.

V is TRBV7-2 and J is TRBJ2-2, with 10 positions matching TRBD2. The CDR3 covers 16 residues. The V gene's germline CDR1 is SGHTA and CDR2 FQGNSA. Trimming took 10 bases from V and 4 from J; bases not matched to a gene: 12. This CDR3 is CATLPLAGVVTGELFF. Here the CDR3 DNA reads TGTGCCACTCTCCCGCTAGCGGGGGTCGTCACCGGGGAGCTGTTTTTT.